These T cell receptor beta chains were read from a single sample in a study of cytomegalovirus exposure and HLA in healthy donors. Only in-frame clones appear in the TCRdb table, and some are missing; sequencing was by immunoSEQ multiplex PCR. The sample shows 50,000 to 80,000 clones, and 3.5% to 4% sits with its ten largest clones. The material sequenced was PBMCs. These TCRs come from a woman in her late teens or twenties in good health and CMV-seronegative. Both conserved end residues are part of each CDR3. A D gene is named only where the DNA matches it firmly.

d_gene,v_gene,j_gene,CDR3aa,CDR3nt
NA,TRBV18,TRBJ2-5,CASSPPIRGTQYF,TGTGCCAGCTCACCACCGATCCGGGGGACCCAGTACTTC
TRBD1,TRBV4-1,TRBJ2-5,CASSQYPGQNQETQYF,TGCGCCAGCAGCCAGTACCCGGGACAGAACCAAGAGACCCAGTACTTC
TRBD1,TRBV6-1,TRBJ2-7,CASSWDSSYEQYF,TGTGCCAGCAGCTGGGACAGCTCCTACGAGCAGTACTTC
TRBD2,TRBV13,TRBJ2-5,CASSLGPGEGIETQYF,TGTGCCAGCAGCTTAGGCCCCGGGGAGGGTATAGAGACCCAGTACTTC
TRBD2,TRBV5-3,TRBJ2-7,CARSHGASGANYEQYF,TGTGCCAGAAGCCACGGGGCTAGCGGGGCGAACTACGAGCAGTACTTC
TRBD1,TRBV25-1,TRBJ2-7,CASSSTGREVLDEQYF,TGTGCCAGCAGCTCGACAGGGAGAGAGGTATTGGACGAGCAGTACTTC
TRBD2,TRBV5-4,TRBJ2-1,CASSLALLAGFDEQFF,TGTGCCAGCAGCTTGGCCCTACTAGCGGGGTTCGATGAGCAGTTCTTC
NA,TRBV27,TRBJ2-3,CASSPGTAADTQYF,TGTGCCAGCAGCCCCGGGACTGCTGCAGATACGCAGTATTTT
NA,TRBV7-9,TRBJ1-2,CASSLPRFYGYTF,TGTGCCAGCAGCTTACCCAGATTCTATGGCTACACCTTC
NA,TRBV6-5,TRBJ2-2,CASSYEGWKELFF,TGTGCCAGCAGTTACGAGGGTTGGAAGGAGCTGTTTTTT
TRBD2,TRBV18,TRBJ2-7,CASSPPVAGGIYEQYF,TGTGCCAGCTCACCACCAGTAGCGGGAGGTATCTACGAGCAGTACTTC
TRBD2,TRBV11-2,TRBJ2-7,CASSGLAGEQYF,TGTGCCAGCAGCGGACTAGCGGGCGAGCAGTACTTC
NA,TRBV28,TRBJ2-6,CASSFRRGSSGANVLTF,TGTGCCAGCAGTTTCCGACGGGGGAGCTCTGGGGCCAACGTCCTGACTTTC
TRBD2,TRBV6-5,TRBJ2-1,CASSYASGMTNEQFF,TGTGCCAGCAGTTATGCTAGCGGAATGACCAATGAGCAGTTCTTC
TRBD2,TRBV29-1,TRBJ2-2,CSVASGRAGGELFF,TGCAGCGTTGCTAGCGGGAGGGCCGGCGGGGAGCTGTTTTTT
TRBD2,TRBV7-9,TRBJ2-5,CASSPATGGNGGWSTQYF,TGTGCCAGCAGCCCCGCCACCGGGGGGAATGGTGGGTGGTCGACCCAGTACTTC
TRBD1,TRBV6-1,TRBJ1-2,CATTDRGGTNYGYTF,TGTGCCACGACGGACAGGGGGGGGACTAACTATGGCTACACCTTC
TRBD1,TRBV29-1,TRBJ2-6,CSVQGQAFSGANVLTF,TGCAGCGTTCAGGGACAGGCCTTCTCTGGGGCCAACGTCCTGACTTTC
TRBD2,TRBV5-1,TRBJ2-3,CASSGTSGGARSTDTQYF,TGCGCCAGCAGCGGGACAAGCGGGGGGGCTCGGAGCACAGATACGCAGTATTTT
TRBD1,TRBV29-1,TRBJ1-1,CSVWAGTGAEAFF,TGCAGCGTTTGGGCCGGAACAGGGGCTGAAGCTTTCTTT
TRBD1,TRBV25-1,TRBJ2-7,CASQDRVAYEQYF,TGTGCCAGCCAGGACAGGGTAGCCTACGAGCAGTACTTC
NA,TRBV6-1,TRBJ1-6,CASSELGTSSYNSPLHF,TGTGCCAGCAGTGAACTGGGCACCAGCTCCTATAATTCACCCCTCCACTTT
NA,TRBV6-1,TRBJ1-5,CASTGQFNQPQHF,TGTGCCAGTACAGGACAGTTTAATCAGCCCCAGCATTTT
NA,TRBV4-1,TRBJ1-2,CASSQRGTFAYGYTF,TGCGCCAGCAGCCAGCGAGGGACATTTGCCTATGGCTACACCTTC
NA,TRBV13,TRBJ1-1,CASSSGLSNTEAFF,TGTGCCAGCAGCTCCGGACTCTCGAACACTGAAGCTTTCTTT
TRBD1,TRBV6-1,TRBJ1-5,CAAGTGGPNQPQHF,TGTGCCGCTGGGACAGGCGGTCCCAATCAGCCCCAGCATTTT
TRBD1,TRBV19,TRBJ2-7,CASSIGRGISLEQYF,TGTGCCAGTAGTATCGGCAGGGGGATTTCTCTCGAGCAGTACTTC
TRBD1,TRBV9,TRBJ1-1,CASSVLGGWNTEAFF,TGTGCCAGCAGCGTACTAGGGGGCTGGAACACTGAAGCTTTCTTT
TRBD1,TRBV25-1,TRBJ1-5,CASSSQGDNQPQHF,TGTGCCAGCAGTTCCCAGGGGGACAATCAGCCCCAGCATTTT
TRBD2,TRBV14,TRBJ2-7,CASSRGLADEQYF,TGTGCCAGCAGCCGGGGACTAGCGGACGAGCAGTACTTC
NA,TRBV30,TRBJ2-7,CAWRMGVYEQYF,TGTGCCTGGAGGATGGGCGTATACGAGCAGTACTTC
NA,TRBV29-1,TRBJ2-1,CSVELASYNEQFF,TGCAGCGTTGAGCTCGCCAGTTACAATGAGCAGTTCTTC
TRBD1,TRBV6-5,TRBJ2-7,CASTIQGTGRHEQYF,TGTGCCAGCACCATCCAGGGGACAGGGAGACACGAGCAGTACTTC
NA,TRBV10-3,TRBJ2-5,CAISESWGVPSETQYF,TGTGCCATCAGTGAGAGTTGGGGGGTTCCCTCGGAGACCCAGTACTTC